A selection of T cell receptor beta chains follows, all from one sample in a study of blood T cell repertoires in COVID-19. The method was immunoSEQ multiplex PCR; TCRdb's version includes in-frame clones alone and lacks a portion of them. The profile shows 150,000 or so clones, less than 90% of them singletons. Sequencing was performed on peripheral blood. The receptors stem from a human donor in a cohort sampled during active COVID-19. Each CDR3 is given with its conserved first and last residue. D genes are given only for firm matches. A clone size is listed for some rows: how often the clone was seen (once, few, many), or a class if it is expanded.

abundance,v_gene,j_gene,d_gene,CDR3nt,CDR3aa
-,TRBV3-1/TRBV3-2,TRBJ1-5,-,TGTGCCAGCAGCCAGGACCGGGGGACGGGGAAGAGCAATCAGCCCCAGCATTTT,CASSQDRGTGKSNQPQHF
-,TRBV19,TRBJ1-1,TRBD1,TGTGCCAGTAGTAGAGGACAGGGTATTAGGGCTGAAGCTTTCTTT,CASSRGQGIRAEAFF
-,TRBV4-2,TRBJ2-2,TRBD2,TGTGCCAGCAGCCAAGAGGTCGTAGCGGGGGCCCCAACGAACACCGGGGAGCTGTTTTTT,CASSQEVVAGAPTNTGELFF
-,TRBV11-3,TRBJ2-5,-,TGTGCCAGCAGCTCCAGGTTGGGGGCAGGAATCCAAGAGACCCAGTACTTC,CASSSRLGAGIQETQYF
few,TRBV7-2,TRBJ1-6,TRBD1,TGTGCCAGCCGGCAGGGACAGAAGAATTCACCCCTCCACTTT,CASRQGQKNSPLHF
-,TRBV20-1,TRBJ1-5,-,TGCAGTGCTAGTCGGTCCGGGTCCGCTCAGCCCCAGCATTTT,CSASRSGSAQPQHF
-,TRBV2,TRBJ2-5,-,TGTGCCAGCACAGGGGCACAAGAGACCCAGTACTTC,CASTGAQETQYF
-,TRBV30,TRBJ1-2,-,TGTGCCTGGAGTCCGGGACTGACAGTCGATGGCTACACCTTC,CAWSPGLTVDGYTF
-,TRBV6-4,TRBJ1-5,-,TGTGCCAGCAGTGACGCAGGGAGGGGTCAGCCCCAGCATTTT,CASSDAGRGQPQHF
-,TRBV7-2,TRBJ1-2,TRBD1,TGTGCCAGCAGCTTCCGACAGGGGGCTGCCTCTAACTATGGCTACACCTTC,CASSFRQGAASNYGYTF
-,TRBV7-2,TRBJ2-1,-,TGTGCCAGCGCAACGGGGTACAATGAGCAGTTCTTC,CASATGYNEQFF
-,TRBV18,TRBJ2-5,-,TGTGCCAGCTCACCATCCCGGGGGAATAGGGCACAGACCCAGTACTTC,CASSPSRGNRAQTQYF
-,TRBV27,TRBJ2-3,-,TGTGCCAGCAAGGAGGGTCGGGGCACAGATACGCAGTATTTT,CASKEGRGTDTQYF
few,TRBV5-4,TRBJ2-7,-,TGTGCCAGCAGCTTTGAAGGAGGTTCCTACGAGCAGTACTTC,CASSFEGGSYEQYF
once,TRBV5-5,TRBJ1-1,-,TGTGCCAGCAGCTTGGAGGAGGGTAGGGCCCGGGCTTTCTTT,CASSLEEGRARAFF
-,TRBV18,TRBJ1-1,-,TGTGCCAGCTCACCACGCGCGGGCAGCCCCATGAACACTGAAGCTTTCTTT,CASSPRAGSPMNTEAFF
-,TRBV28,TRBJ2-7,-,TGTGCCAGCAGTTTAGAGGCGACCTACGAGCAGTACTTC,CASSLEATYEQYF
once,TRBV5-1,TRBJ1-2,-,TGCGCCAGCAGGTTTCGGACTGAAGATGGCTACACCTTC,CASRFRTEDGYTF
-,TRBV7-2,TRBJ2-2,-,TGTGCCAGCAGCTTAGCTGGGGGGGGCGTCCGGGCCGGGGAGCTGTTTTTT,CASSLAGGGVRAGELFF
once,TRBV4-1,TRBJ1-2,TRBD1,TGCGCCAGCAGCCAGCAGTCCGGGACAGCACCGGTCGGCTACACCTTC,CASSQQSGTAPVGYTF
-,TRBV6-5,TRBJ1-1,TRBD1,TGTGCCAGCAGTTCCCAGGGGGCGAACACTGAAGCTTTCTTT,CASSSQGANTEAFF
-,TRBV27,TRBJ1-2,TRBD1,TGTGCCAGCGGACCGGACAGGGGGCGAGGGATCTATGGCTACACCTTC,CASGPDRGRGIYGYTF
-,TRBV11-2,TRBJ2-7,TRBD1,TGTGCCAGCCGGCCCCATCCAGGGGGCGAGCAGTACTTC,CASRPHPGGEQYF
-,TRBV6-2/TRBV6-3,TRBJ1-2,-,TGTGCCAGCAGTTATCTCCATAGAGGAACTAACTATGGCTACACCTTC,CASSYLHRGTNYGYTF
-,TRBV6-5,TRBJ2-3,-,TGTGCCAGCAGTCCTACAGGGACAGATACGCAGTATTTT,CASSPTGTDTQYF
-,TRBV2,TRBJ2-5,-,TGTGCCAGCAGTGAATCCAGGGGAAGTGGAGAGACCCAGTACTTC,CASSESRGSGETQYF
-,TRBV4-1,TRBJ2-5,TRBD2,TGCGCCAGCAGCCAAGATCGGGTTGCGGGGGGGCCCAGAGAGACCCAGTACTTC,CASSQDRVAGGPRETQYF
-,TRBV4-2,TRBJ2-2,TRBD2,TGTGCCAGCAGCCAAGGACTAGCGGACACCGGGGAGCTGTTTTTT,CASSQGLADTGELFF
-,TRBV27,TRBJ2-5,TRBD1,TGTGCCAGCAACCCGACAGGGTCGGAGACCCAGTACTTC,CASNPTGSETQYF
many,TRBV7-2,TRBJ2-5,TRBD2,TGTGCCAGCAGCTTAAGGAGGGGCACGGGGGGAGAGACCCAGTACTTC,CASSLRRGTGGETQYF
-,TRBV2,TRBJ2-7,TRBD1,TGTGCCATAGGAGGAGACAGGGGGCGGCGGGAGCAGTACTTC,CAIGGDRGRREQYF
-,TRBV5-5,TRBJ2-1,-,TGTGCCAGCAGCTTGGGGGTAGCCCCTACCATGTATGAGCAGTTCTTC,CASSLGVAPTMYEQFF
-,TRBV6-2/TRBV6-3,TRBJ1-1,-,TGTGCCAGCAGCCACGACAGGTCCTTGACGAACACTGAAGCTTTCTTT,CASSHDRSLTNTEAFF
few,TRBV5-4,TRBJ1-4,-,TGTGCCAGCAGCTTGGCAGGGAAGCAGGAAAAACTGTTTTTT,CASSLAGKQEKLFF
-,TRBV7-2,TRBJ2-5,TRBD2,TGTGCCAGCAGCTTAGCCGGGGGGGTGAAAAGGACCCAGTACTTC,CASSLAGGVKRTQYF
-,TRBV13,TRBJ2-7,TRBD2,TGTGCCAGCAGCTTCGGGACTAGCGGGTTCTACGAGCAGTACTTC,CASSFGTSGFYEQYF
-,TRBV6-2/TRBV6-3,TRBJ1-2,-,TGTGCCAGCAGTTATTCATCCAGGGTCTATGGCTACACCTTC,CASSYSSRVYGYTF
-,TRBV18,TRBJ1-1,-,TGTGCCAGCTCACCGTCTCGGGGGGATGGGAACACTGAAGCTTTCTTT,CASSPSRGDGNTEAFF
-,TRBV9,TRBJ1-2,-,TGTGCCAGCAGCCACGAGGGCGGGGGCCATGGCTACACCTTC,CASSHEGGGHGYTF
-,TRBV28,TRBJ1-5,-,TGTGCCAGCAGGGTATTTGAAGCTAATGGTCCCCAGCATTTT,CASRVFEANGPQHF
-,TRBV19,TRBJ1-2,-,TGTGCCAGTAGTATTATCGGGAAGTCTAACTATGGCTACACCTTC,CASSIIGKSNYGYTF
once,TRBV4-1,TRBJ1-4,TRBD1,TGCGCCAGCAGCCGTACAGGGGGCGCCGGCAATGAAAAACTGTTTTTT,CASSRTGGAGNEKLFF
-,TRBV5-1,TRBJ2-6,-,TGCGCCAGCAGCTGGGGGCGTGCTGGGGCCAACGTCCTGACTTTC,CASSWGRAGANVLTF
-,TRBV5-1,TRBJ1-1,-,TGCGCCAGCAGCCAGCACAGGGACACTGAAGCTTTCTTT,CASSQHRDTEAFF
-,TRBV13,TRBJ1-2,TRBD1,TGTGCCAGCAGCTCGACAGGGGATGTAGGCGGCTACACCTTC,CASSSTGDVGGYTF
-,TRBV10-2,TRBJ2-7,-,TGCGCCAGCAGTGAGGGACACTCCTACGAGCAGTACTTC,CASSEGHSYEQYF
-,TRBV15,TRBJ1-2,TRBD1,TGTGCCACCAGCGTAGGGACAGCCCGCCTATATGGCTACACCTTC,CATSVGTARLYGYTF
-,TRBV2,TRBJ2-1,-,TGTGCCAGCAGTGAGTTCTTGAGCCCCTACAATGAGCAGTTCTTC,CASSEFLSPYNEQFF
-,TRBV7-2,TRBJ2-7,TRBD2,TGTGCCAGCAGCGCTAGCGGGGGGGCCTACGAGCAGTACTTC,CASSASGGAYEQYF
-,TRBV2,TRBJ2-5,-,TGTGCCAGCAGTGAAGCGGGGAGCGGAGAGACCCAGTACTTC,CASSEAGSGETQYF
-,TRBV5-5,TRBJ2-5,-,TGTGCCAGCAGCACCGGGACAAGGGAGACCCAGTACTTC,CASSTGTRETQYF
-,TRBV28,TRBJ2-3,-,TGTGCCAGCAGTACGCAGGGTTCCGATACGCAGTATTTT,CASSTQGSDTQYF
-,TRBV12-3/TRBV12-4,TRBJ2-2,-,TGTGCCAGCAGTCCACCAGCCGGGGAGCTGTTTTTT,CASSPPAGELFF
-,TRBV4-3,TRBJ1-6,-,TGCGCCAGCAGCCAAGATCGAATCGGGCGGGGGTCACCCCTCCACTTT,CASSQDRIGRGSPLHF